The entry below describes one TCR beta chain. Its specificity is not known. The CDR3 covers 10 residues. The germline V gene encodes CDR1 DFQATT and CDR2 SNEGSKA (reference sequence). The treatment denotes: roughly 10-day PBMC culture with coronavirus spike peptide pools or control peptides (ViraFEST assay). This record belongs to a study of vaccination and CD4 T cells after COVID-19. The Oncomine TCR Beta short-read assay sequenced DNA from cultured CD4+ T cells. From the PCR reads, TCRdb called clonotypes with MiXCR, one entry per CDR3 protein. The sample lists 9,100 or so distinct CDR3 sequences, roughly 23% occurring once.

This rearrangement joins TRBV20-1 to TRBJ1-1; D not resolved. The sample taken for sequencing was cultured CD4+ T cells from blood. The TCR sequence derives from a human donor with COVID-19. The CDR3 spells CSSKNTEAFF. As DNA, the CDR3 is TGCAGCTCAAAGAACACTGAAGCTTTCTTT.